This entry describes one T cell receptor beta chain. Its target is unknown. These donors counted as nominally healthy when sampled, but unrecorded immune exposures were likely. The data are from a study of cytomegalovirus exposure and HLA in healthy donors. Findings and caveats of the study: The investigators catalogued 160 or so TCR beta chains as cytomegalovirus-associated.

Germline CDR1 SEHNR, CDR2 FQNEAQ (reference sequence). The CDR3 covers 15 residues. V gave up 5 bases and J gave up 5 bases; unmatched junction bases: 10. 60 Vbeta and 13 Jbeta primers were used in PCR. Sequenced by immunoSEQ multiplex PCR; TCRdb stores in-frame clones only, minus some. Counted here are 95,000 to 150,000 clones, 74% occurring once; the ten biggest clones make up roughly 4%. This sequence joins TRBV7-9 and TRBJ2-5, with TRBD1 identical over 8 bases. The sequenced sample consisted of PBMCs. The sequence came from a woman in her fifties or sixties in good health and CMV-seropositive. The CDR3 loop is CASSRETGVRETQYF. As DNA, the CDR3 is TGTGCCAGCAGCCGAGAGACAGGGGTCAGGGAGACCCAGTACTTC.